This T cell receptor (beta chain) was retrieved from a study of patients and donors after allogeneic stem cell transplantation. The CDR3 sequence is 14 residues long. Trimming removed 3 bases from V and 6 bases from J, with 12 bases in between. TCRdb re-analysed the RT-PCR reads in MiXCR, keeping a single row per CDR3 protein. The table shows fewer than 180,000 distinct CDR3 sequences, with 30% to 45% occurring only once. This clonotype was recorded a few times. This TCR came from a human donor who was either an allogeneic HSCT recipient or a stem cell or donor lymphocyte infusion donor (not recorded which). It is not recorded whose cells these are; they may come from a transplant donor. The sample taken for sequencing was blood, either unsorted or a sorted T cell fraction (not recorded which). V is TRBV12-3 or TRBV12-4 and J is TRBJ1-5; possibly TRBD1 for D (5 bases). This CDR3 is CASSFQGIGQPQHF. DNA for the CDR3: TGTGCCAGCAGTTTCCAGGGTATCGGTCAGCCCCAGCATTTT.